This entry lists 19 T cell receptor beta chains sequenced from one sample in a study of identical twins. TCRdb analysed the 5' RACE reads with MiXCR anew, one entry per CDR3 protein. The table has hundreds of thousands of distinct CDR3 sequences, 9.4% seen once. The material sequenced was memory (CD45RO+) T cells sorted from blood. These receptors were obtained from a woman aged 18-29 years in good health.

V gene TRBV21-1 combines with J gene TRBJ2-1. TRBV21-1 is marked as a pseudogene. The CDR3 has 12 amino acids. DNA of the CDR3: TGTGCCAGCAGCACCATTCACAATGAGCAGTTCTTC. This translates into CASSTIHNEQFF.

This sequence joins TRBV20-1 and TRBJ2-1, with 10 bases that match TRBD2. The V and J ends lost 4 bases and 2 bases, in that order; junction bases with no gene match: 2. The germline V gene has CDR1 DFQATT and CDR2 SNEGSKA (reference sequence). CDR3 length: 14 amino acids. The CDR3: CSANSGGPYNEQFF. Written as DNA, the CDR3 is TGCAGTGCTAATAGCGGGGGGCCCTACAATGAGCAGTTCTTC.

This clonotype was recorded at least ten times. This chain links TRBV29-1 with TRBJ2-1; the match to TRBD2 covers 7 bases. The germline CDR1 and CDR2 sequences are SQVTM and ANQGSEA. CDR3 length: 13 residues. V lost 7 bases to trimming and J lost 9 bases; unmatched junction nucleotides: 12. CDR3 coding DNA: TGCAGCGGGGAGGTGGGGGGGTCGGCTGAGCAGTTCTTC. Amino acids: CSGEVGGSAEQFF.

The genes are TRBV20-1 and TRBJ2-3, with 10 positions matching TRBD2. Germline CDR1 reads DFQATT; CDR2 reads SNEGSKA (reference sequence). The ends lost 6 bases at V and 1 base at J; junction bases unmatched: 1. CDR3 length equals 13 residues. Here the CDR3 reads CSAGTSGTDTQYF. CDR3 DNA: TGCAGTGCCGGGACTAGCGGCACAGATACGCAGTATTTT.

CDR3 residues: CASSLPGGDTQYF. DNA of the CDR3: TGCGCCAGCAGCCTCCCTGGAGGAGATACGCAGTATTTT. The V and J genes are TRBV4-1 and TRBJ2-3, with a possible D match to TRBD2 (5 bases). CDR1 is MGHRA, CDR2 YSYEKL, per germline. CDR3 length equals 13 residues. Deletions cut 4 bases from V and 5 bases from J, with 10 bases between.

At least ten counts were recorded for this clonotype. V is TRBV10-3 and J is TRBJ2-7; TRBD1 might be the D (6 bases). The CDR3 totals 15 residues. The germline V gene encodes CDR1 ENHRY and CDR2 SYGVKD. V was pared by 0 bases and J by 6 bases, with 15 bases between. CDR3 coding DNA: TGTGCCATCAGTGAGTCAACAGGGTTAGGACTCGAGCAGTACTTC. This sequence encodes CAISESTGLGLEQYF.

J is TRBJ2-7 and V is TRBV7-2, with D perhaps TRBD2 (7 bases). V shed 0 bases and J shed 3 bases, with 21 bases lying between them. In germline, CDR1 is SGHTA, CDR2 FQGNSA. This CDR3 is 18 amino acids long. This CDR3 is CASSLAAVGAGVGYEQYF. For the CDR3, the DNA is TGTGCCAGCAGCTTAGCTGCTGTGGGGGCGGGAGTAGGCTACGAGCAGTACTTC.

The CDR3 nucleotides read TGTGCCAGCAGTGGAGGGAAGGGGGAGGAGACCCAGTACTTC. Protein: CASSGGKGEETQYF. The chain couples TRBV25-1 to TRBJ2-5, with D perhaps matching TRBD1 (6 bases). The germline CDR1 and CDR2 sequences are MGHDK and SYGVNS. Trimming shortened V by 4 bases and J by 5 bases, and 14 bases separated the two germline ends. CDR3 length: 14 amino acids.

This chain connects TRBV5-4 to TRBJ2-5, with D perhaps assigned TRBD1 or TRBD2 (5 bases each). The ends were cut back, 3 bases at V and 5 bases at J, with 11 bases in the middle. CDR1 is SGHNT, CDR2 YYREEE, per germline (reference sequence). The CDR3 sequence is 13 residues long. CDR3 bases: TGTGCCAGCAGCTGGGACCTGGAGGAGACCCAGTACTTC. Translation gives CASSWDLEETQYF.

This clonotype showed up just a few times. The chain joins TRBV7-9 to TRBJ2-7; tentatively, D is TRBD2 (5 bases). Germline assignment: CDR1 SEHNR and CDR2 FQNEAQ (reference sequence). The germline V and J ends were trimmed by 3 bases and 5 bases, with 11 bases remaining between them. This CDR3 is 13 amino acids long. As DNA, the CDR3 is TGTGCCAGCAGCTTCCGGGGTTGGGACGAGCAGTACTTC. Protein sequence: CASSFRGWDEQYF.

This clonotype has a count of ten or more. One junction end disagrees with the germline gene, perhaps due to a read error. The chain links TRBV7-7 to TRBJ2-2; unclear D gene. The germline V gene encodes CDR1 SSHAT and CDR2 FNYEAQ (reference sequence). CDR3 length: 13 residues. CDR3 nucleotide sequence: TGTGCTAGCAGCTTAGCACCGGCGGGGGAGCTGTTTTTT. As protein: CASSLAPAGELFF.

The chain recombines TRBV3-1 with TRBJ2-7; D remains ambiguous. Germline loops: CDR1 LGHDT, CDR2 YNNKEL (reference sequence). This CDR3 has 17 amino acids. V was pared by 11 bases and J by 1 base, with 27 bases between. The CDR3 loop reads CACCQDLSPGFSYEQYF. CDR3 in DNA: TGTGCCTGCTGCCAAGATCTTTCTCCGGGTTTTTCCTACGAGCAGTACTTC.

This clonotype has only a few counts. The rearrangement uses TRBV3-1 and TRBJ2-1, with D perhaps matching TRBD2 (5 bases). Trimming removed 4 bases from V and 9 bases from J, with 10 bases in between. There are 12 residues in the CDR3. The germline gives CDR1 LGHDT, CDR2 YNNKEL (reference sequence). The CDR3 nucleotides read TGTGCCAGCAGCCTTCTAGGGAGTGAGCAGTTCTTC. This gives the protein CASSLLGSEQFF.

This clonotype has at least ten counts. The V call is TRBV21-1, the J call TRBJ2-1; the table's D call of TRBD2 was not tested on the DNA. TRBV21-1 is flagged as a pseudogene. This CDR3 has 16 amino acids. The CDR3 protein is CASSKVDSGRVNEQFF. CDR3 nucleotides: TGTGCCAGCAGCAAAGTCGATAGCGGACGGGTAAATGAGCAGTTCTTC.

This clonotype was observed at least ten times. The chain carries TRBV12-3 or TRBV12-4 and TRBJ1-6; a weak D match, TRBD1 (5 bases). Trimming took 6 bases from V and 7 from J, leaving 10 bases between them. The CDR3 runs to 13 residues. CDR3 residues: CASRYRQNSPLHF. The CDR3 DNA reads as TGTGCCAGCAGATACAGACAGAATTCACCCCTCCACTTT.

The chain employs TRBV29-1 and TRBJ2-4; no firm D call. The V and J ends lost 6 bases and 8 bases respectively, with 17 bases between them. Germline assignment: CDR1 SQVTM and CDR2 ANQGSEA. This CDR3 spans 13 amino acids. The CDR3, as DNA: TGCAGCGTAGTGGGCATCAGCAAGGACATTCAGTACTTC. Protein: CSVVGISKDIQYF.

This clonotype was found many times. This chain joins TRBV7-2 and TRBJ2-1, with 10 bases that match TRBD2. The CDR3 spans 15 residues. After removal of 5 bases from V and 6 bases from J, the junction contained 7 bases not matched to a gene. Germline V gives CDR1 SGHTA, CDR2 FQGNSA. CDR3 DNA sequence: TGTGCCAGCAGCAGAGGACTAGCGGACTCCAATGAGCAGTTCTTC. It yields the protein CASSRGLADSNEQFF.

The table lists this clonotype with a few counts. The J gene is TRBJ2-3, the V gene TRBV20-1; D remains ambiguous. There are 14 residues in the CDR3. Germline V CDR1 and CDR2: DFQATT, SNEGSKA (reference sequence). V gave up 0 bases and J gave up 0 bases, with 7 bases separating them. CDR3 in amino acids: CSARDQASTDTQYF. DNA of the CDR3: TGCAGTGCTAGAGATCAGGCTAGCACAGATACGCAGTATTTT.

This chain connects TRBV9 to TRBJ2-2; TRBD2 is a possible D gene (6 bases). V dropped 0 bases and J dropped 1 base, with 7 bases sitting between them. Germline assignment: CDR1 SGDLS and CDR2 YYNGEE. The CDR3 covers 15 residues. The CDR3 DNA reads as TGTGCCAGCAGCGTAGAGGGAGGGAACACCGGGGAGCTGTTTTTT. Protein: CASSVEGGNTGELFF.